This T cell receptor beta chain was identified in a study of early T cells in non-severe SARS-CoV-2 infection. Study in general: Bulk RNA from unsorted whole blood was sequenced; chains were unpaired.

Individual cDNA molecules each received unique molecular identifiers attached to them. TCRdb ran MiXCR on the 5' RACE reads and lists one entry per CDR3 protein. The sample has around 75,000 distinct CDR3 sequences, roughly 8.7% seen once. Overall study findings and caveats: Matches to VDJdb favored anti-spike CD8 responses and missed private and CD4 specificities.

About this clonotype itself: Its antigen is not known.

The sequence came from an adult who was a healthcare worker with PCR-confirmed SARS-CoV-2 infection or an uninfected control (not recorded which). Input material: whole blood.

In DNA, the CDR3 is TGTGCCAGTAGTATAGGGGGGGACAAGGCATACAATGAGCAGTTCTTC. Translated, it gives CASSIGGDKAYNEQFF. The chain combines TRBV19 with TRBJ2-1; D possibly matches TRBD1 or TRBD2 (6 bases each). This CDR3 has 16 amino acids. Trimming removed 1 base at V and 4 bases at J, with 14 bases between. Germline V gene sequence: CDR1 LNHDA, CDR2 SQIVND (reference sequence).